The 13 T cell receptor beta chains below come from one sample, sequenced in a study of cytomegalovirus exposure and HLA in healthy donors. PCR employed 60 Vbeta and 13 Jbeta primers. Only in-frame clones appear in the TCRdb table, and some are missing; sequencing was by immunoSEQ multiplex PCR. The sample lists some 140,000 clones, roughly 80% occurring once. Sequenced: PBMCs. Receptors were obtained from a woman aged 45-60 years in good health and CMV-seropositive.

The chain combines TRBV5-1 with TRBJ2-5, with D tentatively TRBD2 (5 bases). V lost 0 bases and J lost 5, with 8 bases in between. CDR1 is SGHRS, CDR2 YFSETQ, per germline. CDR3 length: 13 residues. CDR3 sequence (DNA): TGCGCCAGCAGCTTGGGTAGCGCCGAGACCCAGTACTTC. Translation: CASSLGSAETQYF. The full variable domain, with the rest looked up from reference TRBV5-1 and TRBJ2-5, is KAGVTQTPRYLIKTRGQQVTLSCSPISGHRSVSWYQQTPGQGLQFLFEYFSETQRNKGNFPGRFSGRQFSNSRSEMNVSTLELGDSALYLCASSLGSAETQYFGPGTRLLVL.

This clone was found once. J is TRBJ2-5 and V is TRBV7-9; D is perhaps TRBD1 (6 bases). The CDR3 has 16 residues. V lost 5 bases and J lost 2, with 18 bases in between. Germline V gene sequence: CDR1 SEHNR, CDR2 FQNEAQ (reference sequence). The CDR3, as DNA: TGTGCCAGCAGCCCAAGGGGGACGGATCAACAAGAGACCCAGTACTTC. Its protein product is CASSPRGTDQQETQYF.

The rearrangement joins TRBV7-2 to TRBJ1-4, with a tentative D call TRBD1 (6 bases). CDR1 is SGHTA, CDR2 FQGNSA, per germline. The CDR3 spans 15 residues. Trimming stripped 5 bases from V and 3 bases from J, with 13 bases between. The chain's CDR3 is CASSGGDTSNEKLFF. CDR3 nucleotides: TGTGCCAGCAGCGGGGGGGACACTTCTAATGAAAAACTGTTTTTT.

V gene TRBV6-1 combines with J gene TRBJ1-6, with a weak D call TRBD1 (6 bases). V dropped 4 bases and J dropped 6 bases, with 13 bases sitting between them. Germline CDR1 MNHNS, CDR2 SASEGT. The CDR3 consists of 15 residues. The CDR3 region is CASSGSRGTNSPLHF. The DNA of the CDR3 is TGTGCCAGCAGTGGGTCAAGGGGGACTAATTCACCCCTCCACTTT.

The chain recombines TRBV28 with TRBJ2-5, with D maybe TRBD1 (5 bases). This CDR3 is built from 12 residues. Germline CDR1 and CDR2: MDHEN and SYDVKM. Trimming left V 6 bases short and J 1 base short, with 6 bases between. The CDR3 DNA is TGTGCCAGCAGACAGGTCCAAGAGACCCAGTACTTC. Translated: CASRQVQETQYF.

The rearrangement links TRBV7-2 to TRBJ2-1, with unresolved D. CDR1 is SGHTA, CDR2 FQGNSA, per germline. The ends were cut back, 1 base at V and 10 bases at J, with 11 bases in the middle. CDR3 length: 13 residues. DNA for the CDR3: TGTGCCAGCAGCTTAGACTTCGAGTTAGAGCAGTTCTTC. It is translated as CASSLDFELEQFF.

This clone was seen a single time. The genes are TRBV2 and TRBJ1-5; D not resolved. Trimming stripped 9 bases from V and 4 bases from J, with 22 bases between. The germline V gene encodes CDR1 SNHLY and CDR2 FYNNEI. The CDR3 contains 16 residues. CDR3 in amino acids: CASGRTSGRENQPQHF. The CDR3 region has the DNA TGTGCCAGTGGCCGGACGTCCGGGAGGGAGAATCAGCCCCAGCATTTT.

The genes are TRBV5-1 and TRBJ2-3; 7 bases match TRBD1. In germline, CDR1 is SGHRS, CDR2 YFSETQ. The CDR3 length is 15 residues. J gave up 0 bases and V 5 bases, and 6 bases lay outside the gene matches. CDR3 region: CASRDQGVSTDTQYF. As DNA, the CDR3 is TGCGCCAGCAGGGACCAGGGGGTTAGCACAGATACGCAGTATTTT.

Only one count was recorded for this clone. J is TRBJ2-7 and V is TRBV6-1; D unclear. Deletions cut 0 bases from V and 3 bases from J, with 6 bases between. This CDR3 is 13 amino acids long. Germline V CDR1 and CDR2: MNHNS, SASEGT. The CDR3 DNA reads as TGTGCCAGCAGTGAAGCGTGGAGCTACGAGCAGTACTTC. Encoded protein: CASSEAWSYEQYF.

The chain combines TRBV10-3 with TRBJ2-5; D not certain. The J call could be wrong; TRBJ2-7 is a better fit for the DNA end. This CDR3 has 16 residues. The germline CDR1 and CDR2 sequences are ENHRY and SYGVKD. CDR3 residues: CAIRESAELSSYEQYF. The CDR3 DNA follows: TGTGCCATCAGGGAGAGTGCGGAACTAAGCTCCTACGAGCAGTACTTC.

The V and J genes are TRBV5-1 and TRBJ2-5; tentatively, D is TRBD2 (6 bases). Germline CDR1 reads SGHRS; CDR2 reads YFSETQ. The CDR3 loop spans 14 amino acids. Trimming removed 0 bases at V and 2 bases at J, with 8 bases between. The CDR3: CASSLDGGQETQYF. The DNA for the CDR3 is TGCGCCAGCAGCTTGGATGGGGGGCAAGAGACCCAGTACTTC. Variable domain in full (rest from reference TRBV5-1 and TRBJ2-5): KAGVTQTPRYLIKTRGQQVTLSCSPISGHRSVSWYQQTPGQGLQFLFEYFSETQRNKGNFPGRFSGRQFSNSRSEMNVSTLELGDSALYLCASSLDGGQETQYFGPGTRLLVL.

About this clone: Mismatch with germline at one junction end may stem from a read error. The chain uses TRBV14 and TRBJ2-6; D is possibly TRBD2 (6 bases). The CDR3 extends over 17 amino acids. Germline V gene data show CDR1 as SGHDN and CDR2 as FVKESK. CDR3 nucleotides: TGTGCCAGCAGCCCCGGGACTGCCCGCTCTGGGGCCAACGGCCTGACTTTC. This codes for CASSPGTARSGANGLTF.

The chain combines TRBV21-1 with TRBJ2-3; no check of the table's D call, TRBD2, against the DNA was made. TRBV21-1 is a known pseudogene. The CDR3 is made up of 15 amino acids. Written as DNA, the CDR3 is TGTGCCAGCAGCTTAAGCCGGGAAAGCACAGATACGCAGTATTTT. Protein: CASSLSRESTDTQYF.